The clone carrying this T cell receptor (beta chain) appeared a few times. The entry originates in a study of blood T cell repertoires in COVID-19. Study summary: Sites in the United States, Italy and Spain provided acute and convalescent COVID-19 samples. Sources were T cells, B-cell-depleted T cells, or PBMCs; the material itself was cDNA or gDNA.

Per the authors' pipeline: Quantification of nucleated cells was approximated via reference gene primer amplification. Assay: immunoSEQ multiplex PCR; the TCRdb copy retains only in-frame clones and omits some. Clone size and the V and J calls come from that table; the DNA yielded D and trimming. The sample carries about 170,000 clones, under 90% recorded once. J lost 5 bases, V lost 2 bases, and 9 bases had no gene match. This CDR3 has 16 residues. Germline CDR1 and CDR2: SNHLY and FYNNEI. The clonotype originates from a woman older than 75 with acute or convalescent COVID-19. Source material: peripheral blood. The rearrangement uses TRBV2 and TRBJ2-7; 10 nucleotides match TRBD2. The CDR3 nucleotides read TGTGCCAGCAGTGAACCGTGGCTAGCGGGGGTCGACGAGCAGTACTTC. Its protein product is CASSEPWLAGVDEQYF. Full variable domain (rest looked up from reference TRBV2 and TRBJ2-7): EPEVTQTPSHQVTQMGQEVILRCVPISNHLYFYWYRQILGQKVEFLVSFYNNEISEKSEIFDDQFSVERPDGSNFTLKIRSTKLEDSAMYFCASSEPWLAGVDEQYFGPGTRLTVT.